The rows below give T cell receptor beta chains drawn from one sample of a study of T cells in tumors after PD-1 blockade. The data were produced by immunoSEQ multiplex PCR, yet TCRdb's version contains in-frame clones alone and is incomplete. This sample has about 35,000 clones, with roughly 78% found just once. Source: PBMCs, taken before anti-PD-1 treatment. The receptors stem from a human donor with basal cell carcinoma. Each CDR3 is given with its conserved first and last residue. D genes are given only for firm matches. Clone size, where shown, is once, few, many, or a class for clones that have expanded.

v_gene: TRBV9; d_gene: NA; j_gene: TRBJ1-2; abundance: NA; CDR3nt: TGTGCCAGCACAGGACAGATGTATGGCTACACCTTC; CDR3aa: CASTGQMYGYTF
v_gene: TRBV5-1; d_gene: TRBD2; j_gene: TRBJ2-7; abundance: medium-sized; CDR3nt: TGCGCCAGCAGCAAGAGCGGGGGTGGAGGCGAGCAGTACTTC; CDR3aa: CASSKSGGGGEQYF
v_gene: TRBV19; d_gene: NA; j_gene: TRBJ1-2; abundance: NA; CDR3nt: TGTGCCAGTAGTATAAACATCAACTATGGCTACACCTTC; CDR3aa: CASSININYGYTF
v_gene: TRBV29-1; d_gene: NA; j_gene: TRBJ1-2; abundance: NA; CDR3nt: TGCAGCGTTGAAGGGATAGGTCAGGGTAGGGGCTACACCTTC; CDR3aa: CSVEGIGQGRGYTF
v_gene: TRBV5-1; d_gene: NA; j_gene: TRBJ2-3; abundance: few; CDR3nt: TGCGCCAGCACCTTAACAGGGTATCGCACAGATACGCAGTATTTT; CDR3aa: CASTLTGYRTDTQYF
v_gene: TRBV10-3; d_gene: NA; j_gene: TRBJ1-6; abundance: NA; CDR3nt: TGTGCCATCAGTGACGGGGGCCCCATGAGTTCACCCCTCCACTTT; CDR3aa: CAISDGGPMSSPLHF
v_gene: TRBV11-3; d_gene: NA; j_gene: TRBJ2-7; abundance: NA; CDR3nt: TGTGCCAGCAGCCCGGGACTTGCCTACGAGCAGTACTTC; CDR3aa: CASSPGLAYEQYF
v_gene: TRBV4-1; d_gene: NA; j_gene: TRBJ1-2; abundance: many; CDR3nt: TGCGCCAGCAGCAGCCTGTCCGGGACCTCGGGCTACACCTTC; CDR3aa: CASSSLSGTSGYTF
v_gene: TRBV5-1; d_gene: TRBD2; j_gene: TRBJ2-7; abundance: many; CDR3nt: TGCGCCAGCAGCTTGTTGACTAGCGGGGGACTTAGCTCCTACGAGCAGTACTTC; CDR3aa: CASSLLTSGGLSSYEQYF
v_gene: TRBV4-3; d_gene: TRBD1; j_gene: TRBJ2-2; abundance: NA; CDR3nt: TGCGCCAGCAGCCAAGATCTGACGTCACAGGGGACCGGGGAGCTGTTTTTT; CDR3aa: CASSQDLTSQGTGELFF
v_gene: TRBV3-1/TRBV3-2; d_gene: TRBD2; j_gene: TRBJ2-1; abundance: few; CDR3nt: TGTGCCAGCAGGCCTTCGGGAGGGGAGTGGGGTGAGCAGTTCTTC; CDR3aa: CASRPSGGEWGEQFF
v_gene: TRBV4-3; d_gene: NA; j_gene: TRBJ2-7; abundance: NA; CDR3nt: TGCGCCAGCAGCCAAGATCCGGGGGCCTCCTACGAGCAGTACTTC; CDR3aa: CASSQDPGASYEQYF
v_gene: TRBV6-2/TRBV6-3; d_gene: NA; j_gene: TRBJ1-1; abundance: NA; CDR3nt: TGTGCCAGCAGTACAAGTCTGAACACTGAAGCTTTCTTT; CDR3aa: CASSTSLNTEAFF
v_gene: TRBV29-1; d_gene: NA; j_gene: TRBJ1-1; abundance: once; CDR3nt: TGCAGCGTAAGTACAGGGTCGGGAACTGAAGCTTTCTTT; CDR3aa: CSVSTGSGTEAFF
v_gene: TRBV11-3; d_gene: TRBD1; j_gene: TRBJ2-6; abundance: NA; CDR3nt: TGTGCCAGCAGCACGAGACAGGGGGCCTCGCGCTCTGGGGCCAACGTCCTGACTTTC; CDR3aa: CASSTRQGASRSGANVLTF
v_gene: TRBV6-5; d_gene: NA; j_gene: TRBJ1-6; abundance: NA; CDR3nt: TGTGCCAGCAGTTACTCGGGGACAAATAATTCACCCCTCCACTTT; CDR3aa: CASSYSGTNNSPLHF
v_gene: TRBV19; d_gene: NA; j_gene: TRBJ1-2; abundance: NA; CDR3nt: TGTGCCAGTACCACCAGCCCCGGATGGGGCTACACCTTC; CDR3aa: CASTTSPGWGYTF
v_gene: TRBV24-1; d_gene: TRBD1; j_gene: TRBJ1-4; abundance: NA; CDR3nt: TGTGCCACCAGTGAACCGGACAGGGGAATCGAAAAACTGTTTTTT; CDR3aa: CATSEPDRGIEKLFF
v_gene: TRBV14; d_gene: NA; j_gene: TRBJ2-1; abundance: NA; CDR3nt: TGTGCCAGCAGCTACAGCGGAACTTACAATGAGCAGTTCTTC; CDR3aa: CASSYSGTYNEQFF
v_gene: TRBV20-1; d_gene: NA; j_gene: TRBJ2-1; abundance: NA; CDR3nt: TGCAGTGCTAGTAGAGGAGGTGAGCAGTTCTTC; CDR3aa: CSASRGGEQFF
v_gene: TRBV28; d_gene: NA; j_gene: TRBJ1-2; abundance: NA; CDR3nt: TGTGCCAGTCGACGGTGGGGGGCCGATGGCTATGGCTACACCTTC; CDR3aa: CASRRWGADGYGYTF
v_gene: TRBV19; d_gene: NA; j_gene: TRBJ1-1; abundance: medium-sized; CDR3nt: TGTGCCAGCACCTCCCGCCCCCCTACATCGCTCAGGGGTGAAGCTTTCTTT; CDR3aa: CASTSRPPTSLRGEAFF
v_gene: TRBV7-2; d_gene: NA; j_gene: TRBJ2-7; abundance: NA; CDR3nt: TGTGCCAGCAGCGCACAGGGACTCAGTAACCCCTACGAGCAGTACTTC; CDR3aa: CASSAQGLSNPYEQYF
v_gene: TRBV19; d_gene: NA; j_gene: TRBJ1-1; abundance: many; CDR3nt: TGTGCCAGTAGTTCGGGACGGTTGAACACTGAAGCTTTCTTT; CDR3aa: CASSSGRLNTEAFF
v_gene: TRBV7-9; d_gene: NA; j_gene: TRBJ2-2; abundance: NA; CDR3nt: TGTGCCAGCAGCTTAGTGGGTACCGTATCAAGGACCGGGGAGCTGTTTTTT; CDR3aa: CASSLVGTVSRTGELFF
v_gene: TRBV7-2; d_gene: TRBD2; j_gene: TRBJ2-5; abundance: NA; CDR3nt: TGTGCCAGCAGCCCGCGCGGGGGCGGCGGGAGGCAAGAGACCCAGTACTTC; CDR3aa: CASSPRGGGGRQETQYF
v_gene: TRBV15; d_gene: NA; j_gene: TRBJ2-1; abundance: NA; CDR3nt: TGTGCCACCAGCAGACCCTTTGGGTCCAATGAGCAGTTCTTC; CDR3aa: CATSRPFGSNEQFF